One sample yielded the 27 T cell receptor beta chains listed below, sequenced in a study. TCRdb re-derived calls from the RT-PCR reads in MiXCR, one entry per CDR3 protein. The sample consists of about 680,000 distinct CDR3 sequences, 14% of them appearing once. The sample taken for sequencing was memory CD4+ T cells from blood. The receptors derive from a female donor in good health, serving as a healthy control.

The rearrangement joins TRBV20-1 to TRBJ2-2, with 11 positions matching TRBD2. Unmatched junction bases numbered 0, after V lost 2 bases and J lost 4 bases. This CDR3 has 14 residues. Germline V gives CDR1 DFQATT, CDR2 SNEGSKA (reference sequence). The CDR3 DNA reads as TGCAGTGCTAGACTAGCGGGAGGCACCGGGGAGCTGTTTTTT. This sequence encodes CSARLAGGTGELFF.

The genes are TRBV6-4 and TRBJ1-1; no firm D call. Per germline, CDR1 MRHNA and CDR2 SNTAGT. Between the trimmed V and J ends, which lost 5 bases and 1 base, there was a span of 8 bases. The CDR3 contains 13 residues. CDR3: CASSMNRNTEAFF. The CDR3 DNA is TGTGCCAGCAGTATGAACAGGAACACTGAAGCTTTCTTT.

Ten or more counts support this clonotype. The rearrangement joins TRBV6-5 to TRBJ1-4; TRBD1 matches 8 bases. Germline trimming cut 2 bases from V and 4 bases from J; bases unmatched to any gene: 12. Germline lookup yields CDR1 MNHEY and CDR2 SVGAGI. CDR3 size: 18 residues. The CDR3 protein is CASSYAGGPSRVNEKLFF. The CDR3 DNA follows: TGTGCCAGCAGTTACGCAGGGGGCCCCTCTCGCGTTAATGAAAAACTGTTTTTT.

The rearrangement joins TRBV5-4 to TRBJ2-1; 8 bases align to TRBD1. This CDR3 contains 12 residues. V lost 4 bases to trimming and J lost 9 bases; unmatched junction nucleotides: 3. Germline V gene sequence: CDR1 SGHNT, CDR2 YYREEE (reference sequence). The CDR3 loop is CASSIDRGEQFF. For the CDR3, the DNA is TGTGCCAGCAGCATCGACAGGGGTGAGCAGTTCTTC. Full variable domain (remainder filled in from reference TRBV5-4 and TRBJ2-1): ETGVTQSPTHLIKTRGQQVTLRCSSQSGHNTVSWYQQALGQGPQFIFQYYREEENGRGNFPPRFSGLQFPNYSSELNVNALELDDSALYLCASSIDRGEQFFGPGTRLTVL.

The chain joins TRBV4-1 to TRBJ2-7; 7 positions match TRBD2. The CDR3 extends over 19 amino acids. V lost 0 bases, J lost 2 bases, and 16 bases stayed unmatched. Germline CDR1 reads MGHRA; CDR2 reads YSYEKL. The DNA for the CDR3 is TGCGCCAGCAGCCAAGATTTTCGTGTCGGGTTAGCGGGCACCTACGAGCAGTACTTC. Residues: CASSQDFRVGLAGTYEQYF.

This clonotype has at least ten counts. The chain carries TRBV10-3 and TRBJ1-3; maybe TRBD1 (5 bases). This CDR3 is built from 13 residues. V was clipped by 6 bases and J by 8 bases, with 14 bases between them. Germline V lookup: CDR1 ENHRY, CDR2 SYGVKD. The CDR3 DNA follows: TGTGCCATCAGCGTGTATGGGGGATACACCATATATTTT. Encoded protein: CAISVYGGYTIYF.

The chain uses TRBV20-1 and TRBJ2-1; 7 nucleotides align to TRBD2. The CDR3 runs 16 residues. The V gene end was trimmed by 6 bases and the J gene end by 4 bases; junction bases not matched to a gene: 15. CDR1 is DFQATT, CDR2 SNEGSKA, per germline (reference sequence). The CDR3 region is CSAPAWASGDYNEQFF. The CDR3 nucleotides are TGCAGTGCCCCCGCCTGGGCTAGCGGAGATTACAATGAGCAGTTCTTC.

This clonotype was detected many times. CDR3 region: CAAGGESANYGYTF. The CDR3 DNA reads as TGTGCCGCAGGCGGGGAGAGCGCTAACTATGGCTACACCTTC. The J gene is TRBJ1-2, the V gene TRBV10-3; D uncertain. The germline V and J ends were trimmed by 11 bases and 0 bases, with 16 bases remaining between them. Germline loops: CDR1 ENHRY, CDR2 SYGVKD. The length of the CDR3 is 14 residues.

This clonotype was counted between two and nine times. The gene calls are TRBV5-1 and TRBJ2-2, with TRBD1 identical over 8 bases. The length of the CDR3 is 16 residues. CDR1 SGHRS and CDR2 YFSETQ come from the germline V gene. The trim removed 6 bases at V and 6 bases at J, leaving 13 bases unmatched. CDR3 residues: CASTPRQGALAGELFF. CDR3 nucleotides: TGCGCCAGCACGCCTCGCCAGGGGGCTTTAGCCGGGGAGCTGTTTTTT. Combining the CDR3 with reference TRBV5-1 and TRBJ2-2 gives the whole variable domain KAGVTQTPRYLIKTRGQQVTLSCSPISGHRSVSWYQQTPGQGLQFLFEYFSETQRNKGNFPGRFSGRQFSNSRSEMNVSTLELGDSALYLCASTPRQGALAGELFFGEGSRLTVL.

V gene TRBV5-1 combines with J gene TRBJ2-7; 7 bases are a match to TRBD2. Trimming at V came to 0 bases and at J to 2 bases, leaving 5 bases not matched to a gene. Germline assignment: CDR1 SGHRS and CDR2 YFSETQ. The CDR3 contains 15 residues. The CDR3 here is CASSLGGSVPYEQYF. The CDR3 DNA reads TGCGCCAGCAGCTTGGGCGGGAGTGTACCCTACGAGCAGTACTTC.

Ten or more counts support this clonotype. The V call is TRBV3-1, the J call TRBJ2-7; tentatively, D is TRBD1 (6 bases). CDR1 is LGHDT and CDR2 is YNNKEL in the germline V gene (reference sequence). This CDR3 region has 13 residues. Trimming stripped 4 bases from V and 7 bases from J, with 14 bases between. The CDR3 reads CASSPTGTPEQYF. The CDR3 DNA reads TGTGCCAGCAGCCCAACAGGGACACCAGAGCAGTACTTC.

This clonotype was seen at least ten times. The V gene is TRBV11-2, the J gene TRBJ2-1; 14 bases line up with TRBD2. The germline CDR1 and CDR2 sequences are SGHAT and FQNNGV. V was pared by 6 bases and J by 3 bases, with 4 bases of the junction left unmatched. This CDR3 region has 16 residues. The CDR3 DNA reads TGTGCCAGCAGATTGACTAGCGGGAGGGGCTACAATGAGCAGTTCTTC. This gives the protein CASRLTSGRGYNEQFF.

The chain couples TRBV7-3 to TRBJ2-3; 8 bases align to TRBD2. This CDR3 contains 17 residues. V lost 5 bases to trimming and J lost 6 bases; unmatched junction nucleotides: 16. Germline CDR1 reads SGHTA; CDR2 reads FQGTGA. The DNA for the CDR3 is TGTGCCAGCAGCCTATGGACTAGCCCCGAGATTGCTGATACGCAGTATTTT. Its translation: CASSLWTSPEIADTQYF. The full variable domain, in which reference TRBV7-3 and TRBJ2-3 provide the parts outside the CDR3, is GAGVSQTPSNKVTEKGKYVELRCDPISGHTALYWYRQSLGQGPEFLIYFQGTGAADDSGLPNDRFFAVRPEGSVSTLKIQRTERGDSAVYLCASSLWTSPEIADTQYFGPGTRLTVL.

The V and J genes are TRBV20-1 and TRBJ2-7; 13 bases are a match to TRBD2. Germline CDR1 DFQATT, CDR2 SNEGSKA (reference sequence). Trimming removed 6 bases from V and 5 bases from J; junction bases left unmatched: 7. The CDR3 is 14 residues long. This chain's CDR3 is CSAETSGGAHEQYF. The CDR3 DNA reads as TGCAGTGCCGAAACTAGCGGGGGGGCCCACGAGCAGTACTTC.

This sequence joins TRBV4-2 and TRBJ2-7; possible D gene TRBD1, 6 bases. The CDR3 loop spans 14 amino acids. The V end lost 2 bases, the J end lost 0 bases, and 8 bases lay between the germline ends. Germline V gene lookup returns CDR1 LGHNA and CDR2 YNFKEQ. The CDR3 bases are TGTGCCAGCAGCCAAACAGGGATCTCCTACGAGCAGTACTTC. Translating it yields CASSQTGISYEQYF.

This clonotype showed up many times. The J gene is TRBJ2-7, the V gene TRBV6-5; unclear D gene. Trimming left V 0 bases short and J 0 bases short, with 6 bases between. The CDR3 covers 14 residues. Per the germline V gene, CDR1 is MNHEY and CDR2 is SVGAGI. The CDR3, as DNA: TGTGCCAGCAGTTACTCGCTCGCCTCCTACGAGCAGTACTTC. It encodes CASSYSLASYEQYF.

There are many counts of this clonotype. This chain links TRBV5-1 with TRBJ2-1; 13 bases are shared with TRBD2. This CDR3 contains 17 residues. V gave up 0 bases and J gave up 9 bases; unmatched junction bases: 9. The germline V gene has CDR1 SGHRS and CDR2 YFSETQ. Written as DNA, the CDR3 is TGCGCCAGCAGCTTGGCCGGTTGGACTAGCGGGAGTTCTGAGCAGTTCTTC. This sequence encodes CASSLAGWTSGSSEQFF.

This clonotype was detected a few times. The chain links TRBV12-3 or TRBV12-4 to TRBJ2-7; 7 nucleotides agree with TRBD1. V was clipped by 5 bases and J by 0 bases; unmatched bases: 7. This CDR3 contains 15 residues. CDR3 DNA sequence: TGTGCCAGCAGTGACAGGGTTTTAAGCTCCTACGAGCAGTACTTC. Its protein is CASSDRVLSSYEQYF.

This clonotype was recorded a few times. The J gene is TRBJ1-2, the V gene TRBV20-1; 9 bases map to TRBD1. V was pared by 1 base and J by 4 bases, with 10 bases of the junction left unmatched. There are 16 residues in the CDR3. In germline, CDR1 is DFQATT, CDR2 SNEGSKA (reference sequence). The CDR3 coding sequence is TGCAGTGCTAGAGTCTTGAGGGACAGGGACTCCTATGGCTACACCTTC. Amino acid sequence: CSARVLRDRDSYGYTF.

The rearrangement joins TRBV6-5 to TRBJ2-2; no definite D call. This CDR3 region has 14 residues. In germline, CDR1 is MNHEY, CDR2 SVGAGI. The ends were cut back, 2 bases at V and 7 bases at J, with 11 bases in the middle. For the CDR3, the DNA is TGTGCCAGCAGTTACGCGTCAACAAGCGGGGAGCTGTTTTTT. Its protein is CASSYASTSGELFF.

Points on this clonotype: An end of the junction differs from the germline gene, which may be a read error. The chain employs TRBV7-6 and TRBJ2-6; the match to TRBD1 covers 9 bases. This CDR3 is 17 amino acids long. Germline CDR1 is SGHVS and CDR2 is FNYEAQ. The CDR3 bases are TGTGCCAGCAGCTCCGGGACAGGGAGGTCTGGGGCCATCGTCCTGACTTTC. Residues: CASSSGTGRSGAIVLTF.

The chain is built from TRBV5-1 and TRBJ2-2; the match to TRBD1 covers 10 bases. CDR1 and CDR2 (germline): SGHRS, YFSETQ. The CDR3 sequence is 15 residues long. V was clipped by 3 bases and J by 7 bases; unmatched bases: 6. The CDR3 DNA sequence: TGCGCCAGCAGCTCGGGACAGGGGTCGTTCGGGGAGCTGTTTTTT. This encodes CASSSGQGSFGELFF.

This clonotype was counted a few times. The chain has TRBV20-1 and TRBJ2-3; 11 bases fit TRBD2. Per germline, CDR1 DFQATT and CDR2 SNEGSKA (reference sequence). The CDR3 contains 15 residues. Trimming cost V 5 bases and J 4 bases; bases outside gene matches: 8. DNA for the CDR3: TGCAGTGCTCCCCTTACTAGCGGGAGTGCAGATACGCAGTATTTT. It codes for CSAPLTSGSADTQYF.

The CDR3 sequence: CATSDSSTRQPQHF. CDR3 in DNA: TGTGCCACCAGTGATTCGTCGACCCGTCAGCCCCAGCATTTT. The J gene is TRBJ1-5, the V gene TRBV24-1; D call uncertain. The length of the CDR3 is 14 residues. The germline V and J ends were trimmed by 2 bases and 6 bases, with 10 bases remaining between them. Germline V CDR1 and CDR2: KGHDR, SFDVKD.

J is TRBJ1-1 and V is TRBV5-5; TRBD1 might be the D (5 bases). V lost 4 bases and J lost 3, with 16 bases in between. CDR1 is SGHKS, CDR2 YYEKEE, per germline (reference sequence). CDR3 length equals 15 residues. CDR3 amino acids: CASSREGQGDTEAFF. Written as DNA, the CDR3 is TGTGCCAGCAGCCGGGAAGGGCAGGGAGACACTGAAGCTTTCTTT.

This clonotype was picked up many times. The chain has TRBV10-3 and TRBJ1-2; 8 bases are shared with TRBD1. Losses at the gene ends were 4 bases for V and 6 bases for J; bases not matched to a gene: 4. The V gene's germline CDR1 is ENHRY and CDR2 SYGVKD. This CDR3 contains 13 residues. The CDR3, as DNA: TGTGCCATCAGTGGCGACAGGGGCCATGGCTACACCTTC. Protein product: CAISGDRGHGYTF.

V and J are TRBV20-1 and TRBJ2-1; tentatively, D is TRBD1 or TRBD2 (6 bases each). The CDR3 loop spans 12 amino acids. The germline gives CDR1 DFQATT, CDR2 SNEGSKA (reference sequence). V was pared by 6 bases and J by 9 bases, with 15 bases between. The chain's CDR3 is CSAPLGGSEQFF. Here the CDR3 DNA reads TGCAGTGCCCCCCTGGGGGGCAGTGAGCAGTTCTTC.